This entry lists 20 T cell receptor beta chains sequenced from one sample in a study of T cell changes during pregnancy in multiple sclerosis. Assay: immunoSEQ multiplex PCR; the TCRdb copy retains only in-frame clones and omits some. The table records some 94,000 clones, approximately 90% of them present only once. Sequenced here: peripheral blood, sampled in the first trimester of pregnancy. These receptors were taken from a female donor in good health, enrolled as a control in a pregnancy study.

This clone was detected a few times. The rearrangement joins TRBV30 to TRBJ1-2, with TRBD1 identical over 8 bases. The V gene's germline CDR1 is GTSNPN and CDR2 SVGIG (reference sequence). This CDR3 contains 13 residues. Trimming took 1 base from V and 5 from J; bases not matched to a gene: 3. The CDR3 region is CAWSGNRGYGYTF. DNA of the CDR3: TGTGCCTGGAGTGGAAACAGGGGGTATGGCTACACCTTC.

This sequence joins TRBV25-1 and TRBJ1-3; a weak D match, TRBD1 (5 bases). V was cut by 7 bases and J by 0 bases, with 10 bases left in between. Per germline, CDR1 MGHDK and CDR2 SYGVNS. The CDR3 contains 14 residues. CDR3 sequence: CASTGRSSGNTIYF. The CDR3 DNA reads TGTGCCAGCACAGGGCGAAGCTCTGGAAACACCATATATTTT.

Note on this clone: An end of the junction differs from the germline gene, which may be a read error. CDR3 in DNA: TGTGCTAGCAGCTTAGCTACCATTGGCGAGACCCAGTACTTC. It encodes CASSLATIGETQYF. The rearrangement links TRBV7-7 to TRBJ2-5; D is uncertain. CDR3 length equals 14 residues. Germline loops: CDR1 SSHAT, CDR2 FNYEAQ (reference sequence).

The chain is built from TRBV18 and TRBJ1-2; D uncertain. This CDR3 spans 15 amino acids. Germline V lookup: CDR1 KGHSH, CDR2 LQKENI. With 2 bases removed from V and 7 bases from J, the gap between germline ends came to 17 bases. CDR3 amino acids: CASSPAGEGVGGYTF. In nucleotides, the CDR3 is TGTGCCAGCTCACCAGCGGGCGAGGGAGTAGGTGGCTACACCTTC.

The V call is TRBV4-2, the J call TRBJ2-7; TRBD2 matches 10 bases. The CDR3 totals 16 residues. V gave up 6 bases and J gave up 3 bases; unmatched junction bases: 11. Looked up from germline, CDR1 is LGHNA and CDR2 is YNFKEQ. CDR3 region: CASSHVSGGVLYEQYF. The DNA for the CDR3 is TGTGCCAGCAGTCACGTAAGCGGGGGGGTGCTCTACGAGCAGTACTTC.

This clone was observed once. The CDR3 DNA is TGTGCCAGCAGCTTACTGGGCAGGGCGAACATGAACACTGAAGCTTTCTTT. It specifies CASSLLGRANMNTEAFF. The chain has TRBV11-1 and TRBJ1-1; maybe TRBD1 (5 bases). Germline CDR1 reads SGHAT; CDR2 reads FQDESV (reference sequence). The CDR3 consists of 17 residues. Between the trimmed V and J ends, which lost 2 bases and 0 bases, there was a span of 16 bases. Full variable domain (outside the CDR3, taken from reference TRBV11-1 and TRBJ1-1): EAEVAQSPRYKITEKSQAVAFWCDPISGHATLYWYRQILGQGPELLVQFQDESVVDDSQLPKDRFSAERLKGVDSTLKIQPAELGDSAMYLCASSLLGRANMNTEAFFGQGTRLTVV.

This chain links TRBV13 with TRBJ2-2, with a weak D call TRBD1 (6 bases). The CDR3 loop spans 15 amino acids. V was trimmed by 2 bases and J by 2 bases, leaving 9 bases between them. The germline V gene encodes CDR1 PRHDT and CDR2 FYEKMQ (reference sequence). CDR3 coding DNA: TGTGCCAGCAGCTTACGAGGGGGAAACACCGGGGAGCTGTTTTTT. The encoded protein is CASSLRGGNTGELFF.

In this sample, this clone turned up many times. This chain links TRBV6-6 with TRBJ1-5, with 7 positions matching TRBD1. This CDR3 contains 16 residues. CDR1 is MNHNY, CDR2 SVGAGI, per germline (reference sequence). V gave up 0 bases and J gave up 0 bases; unmatched junction bases: 2. CDR3 amino acids: CASSYSQGNSNQPQHF. The CDR3 DNA reads as TGTGCCAGCAGTTACTCACAGGGGAATAGCAATCAGCCCCAGCATTTT.

The chain links TRBV2 to TRBJ2-1, with TRBD2 identical over 7 bases. The CDR3 spans 14 residues. V gave up 8 bases and J gave up 8 bases; unmatched junction bases: 12. Germline-derived CDR1 and CDR2 are SNHLY and FYNNEI. The CDR3 loop reads CASGRLGEGHEQFF. The CDR3 DNA reads as TGTGCCAGCGGGCGGCTGGGGGAGGGTCATGAGCAGTTCTTC.

As DNA, the CDR3 is TGTGCCAGCAGTGGGTCTAATCTCGGGGAGCTGTTTTTT. It specifies CASSGSNLGELFF. The rearrangement uses TRBV2 and TRBJ2-2; D is uncertain. CDR3 size: 13 residues. V lost 4 bases to trimming and J lost 7 bases, with 10 bases between them. Germline CDR1 is SNHLY and CDR2 is FYNNEI.

This chain connects TRBV10-3 to TRBJ2-7, with unresolved D. Per germline, CDR1 ENHRY and CDR2 SYGVKD. V gave up 6 bases and J gave up 0 bases, with 12 bases separating them. The CDR3 loop spans 14 amino acids. The CDR3 DNA follows: TGTGCCATCAGGGAAAGTAGGAGCTCCTACGAGCAGTACTTC. As protein: CAIRESRSSYEQYF.

V and J are TRBV2 and TRBJ2-7, with 7 bases fitting TRBD1. The length of the CDR3 is 14 residues. In germline, CDR1 is SNHLY, CDR2 FYNNEI. V dropped 6 bases and J dropped 0; count of bases not matched to a gene: 5. This CDR3 is CASSRQGSSYEQYF. Here the CDR3 DNA reads TGTGCCAGCAGCAGACAGGGTAGCTCCTACGAGCAGTACTTC.

The chain couples TRBV5-3 to TRBJ1-1; D perhaps matches TRBD1 (6 bases). TRBV5-3 is an ORF, and what it does is uncertain. The V and J ends lost 1 base and 2 bases respectively, with 9 bases between them. The CDR3 is made up of 14 amino acids. CDR3 region: CARSLTGPNTEAFF. CDR3 DNA: TGTGCCAGAAGCTTGACAGGGCCAAACACTGAAGCTTTCTTT.

V gene TRBV7-9 combines with J gene TRBJ1-5, with 8 bases matching TRBD1. The V gene's germline CDR1 is SEHNR and CDR2 FQNEAQ (reference sequence). This CDR3 comprises 17 residues. V shed 2 bases and J 4 bases; nucleotides not matched to a gene: 10. The CDR3 sequence is CASSLQGAGGRNQPQHF. CDR3 nucleotides: TGTGCCAGCAGCTTACAGGGGGCAGGCGGCCGAAATCAGCCCCAGCATTTT.

The rearrangement links TRBV18 to TRBJ2-7, with 9 positions matching TRBD1. Germline V gives CDR1 KGHSH, CDR2 LQKENI. This CDR3 contains 15 residues. V lost 3 bases to trimming and J lost 6 bases; unmatched junction nucleotides: 9. The CDR3 sequence: CASSPPGQGRVEQYF. CDR3 nucleotides: TGTGCCAGCTCACCGCCGGGACAGGGCCGGGTCGAGCAGTACTTC. Combining the CDR3 with reference TRBV18 and TRBJ2-7 gives the whole variable domain NAGVMQNPRHLVRRRGQEARLRCSPMKGHSHVYWYRQLPEEGLKFMVYLQKENIIDESGMPKERFSAEFPKEGPSILRIQQVVRGDSAAYFCASSPPGQGRVEQYFGPGTRLTVT.

The chain links TRBV7-9 to TRBJ2-2; 9 bases are shared with TRBD1. CDR3 length: 16 amino acids. V was clipped by 4 bases and J by 5 bases; unmatched bases: 8. Germline V gives CDR1 SEHNR, CDR2 FQNEAQ (reference sequence). The CDR3 here is CASSSGQGRATGELFF. In DNA, the CDR3 is TGTGCCAGCAGCTCGGGACAGGGAAGGGCGACCGGGGAGCTGTTTTTT.

The chain links TRBV7-3 to TRBJ1-1; the match to TRBD1 covers 11 bases. The trim removed 0 bases at V and 0 bases at J, leaving 3 bases unmatched. CDR3 length equals 17 residues. Germline V CDR1 and CDR2: SGHTA, FQGTGA. Here the CDR3 reads CASSLTGQGVMNTEAFF. CDR3 bases: TGTGCCAGCAGCTTAACGGGACAGGGGGTTATGAACACTGAAGCTTTCTTT.

CDR3 bases: TGTGCCAGCAGCGGTGGCAGGCTCTATGGCTACACCTTC. Protein: CASSGGRLYGYTF. The J gene is TRBJ1-2, the V gene TRBV27; D is unclear. From germline, CDR1 is MNHEY and CDR2 SMNVEV (reference sequence). Trimming stripped 6 bases from V and 4 bases from J, with 12 bases between. This CDR3 is 13 amino acids long.

The rearrangement uses TRBV30 and TRBJ2-5; D possibly corresponds to TRBD1 (5 bases). The CDR3 contains 13 residues. Between the trimmed V and J ends, which lost 1 base and 4 bases, there was a span of 10 bases. Germline V gene data show CDR1 as GTSNPN and CDR2 as SVGIG (reference sequence). The CDR3 DNA sequence: TGTGCCTGGAGTGCAGGGCCTCCAGAGACCCAGTACTTC. It encodes CAWSAGPPETQYF.

The chain couples TRBV7-9 to TRBJ1-2, with a tentative D call TRBD1 (6 bases). Deletions cut 7 bases from V and 2 bases from J, with 11 bases between. The germline CDR1 and CDR2 sequences are SEHNR and FQNEAQ (reference sequence). CDR3 length equals 13 residues. CDR3 DNA: TGTGCCAGCACCGTAGGGGGAAACTATGGCTACACCTTC. Translating it yields CASTVGGNYGYTF. Drawing the rest from reference TRBV7-9 and TRBJ1-2, the complete variable domain is DTGVSQNPRHKITKRGQNVTFRCDPISEHNRLYWYRQTLGQGPEFLTYFQNEAQLEKSRLLSDRFSAERPKGSFSTLEIQRTEQGDSAMYLCASTVGGNYGYTFGSGTRLTVV.